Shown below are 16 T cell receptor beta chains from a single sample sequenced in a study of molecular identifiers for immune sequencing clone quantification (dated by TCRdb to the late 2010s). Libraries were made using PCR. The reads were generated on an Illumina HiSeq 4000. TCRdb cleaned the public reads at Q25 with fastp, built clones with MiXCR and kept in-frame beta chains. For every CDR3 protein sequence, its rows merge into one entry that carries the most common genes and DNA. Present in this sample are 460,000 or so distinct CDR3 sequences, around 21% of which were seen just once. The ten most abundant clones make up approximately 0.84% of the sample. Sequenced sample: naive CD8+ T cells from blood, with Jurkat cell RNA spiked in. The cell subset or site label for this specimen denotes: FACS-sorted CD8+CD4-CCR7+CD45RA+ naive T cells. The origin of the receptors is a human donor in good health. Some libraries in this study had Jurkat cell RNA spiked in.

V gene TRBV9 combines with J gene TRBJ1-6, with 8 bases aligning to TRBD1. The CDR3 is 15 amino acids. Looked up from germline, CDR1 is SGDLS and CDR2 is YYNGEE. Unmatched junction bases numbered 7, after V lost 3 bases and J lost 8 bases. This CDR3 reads CASSDSTGVDSPLHF. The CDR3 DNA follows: TGTGCCAGCAGCGACTCGACAGGGGTCGATTCACCCCTCCACTTT.

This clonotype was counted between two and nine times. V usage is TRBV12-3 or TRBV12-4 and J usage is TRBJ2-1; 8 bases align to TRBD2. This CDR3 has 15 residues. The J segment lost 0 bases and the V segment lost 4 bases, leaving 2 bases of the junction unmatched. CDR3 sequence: CASSYSGVSYNEQFF. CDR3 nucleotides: TGTGCCAGCAGTTATAGCGGGGTCTCCTACAATGAGCAGTTCTTC.

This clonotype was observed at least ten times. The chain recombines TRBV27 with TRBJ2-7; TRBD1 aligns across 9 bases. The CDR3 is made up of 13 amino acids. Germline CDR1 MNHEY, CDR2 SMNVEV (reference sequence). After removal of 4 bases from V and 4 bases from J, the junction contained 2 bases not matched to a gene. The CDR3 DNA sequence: TGTGCCAGCAGTTGGGGGACAGGGTACGAGCAGTACTTC. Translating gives CASSWGTGYEQYF.

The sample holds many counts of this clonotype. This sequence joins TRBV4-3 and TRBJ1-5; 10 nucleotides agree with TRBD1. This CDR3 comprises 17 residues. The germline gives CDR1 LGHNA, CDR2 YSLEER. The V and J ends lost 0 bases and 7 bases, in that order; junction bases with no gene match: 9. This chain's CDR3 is CASSQDLGQGVYQPQHF. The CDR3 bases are TGCGCCAGCAGCCAAGATCTTGGACAGGGGGTTTACCAGCCCCAGCATTTT.

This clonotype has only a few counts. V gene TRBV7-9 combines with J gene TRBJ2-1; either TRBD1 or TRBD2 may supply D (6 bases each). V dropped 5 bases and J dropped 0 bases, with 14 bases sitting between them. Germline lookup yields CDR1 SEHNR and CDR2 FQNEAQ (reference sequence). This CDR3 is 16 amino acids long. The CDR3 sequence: CASSPRGGVSYNEQFF. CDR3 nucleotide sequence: TGTGCCAGCAGCCCCAGGGGCGGGGTCTCCTACAATGAGCAGTTCTTC.

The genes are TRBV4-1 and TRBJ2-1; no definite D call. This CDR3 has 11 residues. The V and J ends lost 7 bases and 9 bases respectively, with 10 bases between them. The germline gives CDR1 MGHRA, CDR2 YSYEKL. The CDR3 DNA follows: TGCGCCAGCAACCAGCCTGGTGAGCAGTTCTTC. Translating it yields CASNQPGEQFF.

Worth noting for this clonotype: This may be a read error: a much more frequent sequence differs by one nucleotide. CDR3 nucleotides: TGTGCCAGCAGCAAGGGACAGGGACAAGAGACCCAGTACTTC. This sequence encodes CASSKGQGQETQYF. The rearrangement joins TRBV21-1 to TRBJ2-5; TRBD1, the table's D call, lacks a check against the DNA. TRBV21-1 is given as a pseudogene. The length of the CDR3 is 14 residues.

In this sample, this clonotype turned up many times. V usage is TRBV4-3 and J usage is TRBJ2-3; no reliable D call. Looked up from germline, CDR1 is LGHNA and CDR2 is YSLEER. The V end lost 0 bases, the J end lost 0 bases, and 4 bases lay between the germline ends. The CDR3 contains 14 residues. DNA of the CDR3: TGCGCCAGCAGCCAAGACCTTAGCACAGATACGCAGTATTTT. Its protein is CASSQDLSTDTQYF.

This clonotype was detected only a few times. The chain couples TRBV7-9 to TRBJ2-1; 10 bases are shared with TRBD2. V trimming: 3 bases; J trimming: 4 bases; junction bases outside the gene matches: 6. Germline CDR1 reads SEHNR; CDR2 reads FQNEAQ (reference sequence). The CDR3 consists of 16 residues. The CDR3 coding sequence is TGTGCCAGCAGCTTCCTAGCGGGGGATATTTACAATGAGCAGTTCTTC. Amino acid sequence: CASSFLAGDIYNEQFF.

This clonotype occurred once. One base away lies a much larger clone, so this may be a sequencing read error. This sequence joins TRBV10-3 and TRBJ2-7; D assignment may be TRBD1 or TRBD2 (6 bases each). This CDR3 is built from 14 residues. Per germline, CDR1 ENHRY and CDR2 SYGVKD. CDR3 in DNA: TGTGCCAGCAGTGAGGCGGGATTAGGGGGTGAGCAGTACTTC. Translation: CASSEAGLGGEQYF.

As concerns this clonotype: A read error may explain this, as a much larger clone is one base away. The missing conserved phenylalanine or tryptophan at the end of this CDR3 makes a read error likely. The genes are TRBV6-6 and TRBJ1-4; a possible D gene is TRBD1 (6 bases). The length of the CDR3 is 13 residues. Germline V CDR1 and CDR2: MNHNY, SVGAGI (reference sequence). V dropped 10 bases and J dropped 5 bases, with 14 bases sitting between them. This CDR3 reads CATTGLRNEKLFS. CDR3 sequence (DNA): TGTGCCACTACAGGGTTGAGGAATGAAAAACTGTTTTCT.

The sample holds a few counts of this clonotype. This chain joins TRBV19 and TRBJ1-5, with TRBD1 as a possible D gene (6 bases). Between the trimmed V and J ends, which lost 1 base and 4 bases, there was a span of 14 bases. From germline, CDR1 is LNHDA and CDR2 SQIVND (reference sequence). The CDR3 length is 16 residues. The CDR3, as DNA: TGTGCCAGTAGTATAGGGACAGTGACCTCAAATCAGCCCCAGCATTTT. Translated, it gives CASSIGTVTSNQPQHF. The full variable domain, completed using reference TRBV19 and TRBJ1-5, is DGGITQSPKYLFRKEGQNVTLSCEQNLNHDAMYWYRQDPGQGLRLIYYSQIVNDFQKGDIAEGYSVSREKKESFPLTVTSAQKNPTAFYLCASSIGTVTSNQPQHFGDGTRLSIL.

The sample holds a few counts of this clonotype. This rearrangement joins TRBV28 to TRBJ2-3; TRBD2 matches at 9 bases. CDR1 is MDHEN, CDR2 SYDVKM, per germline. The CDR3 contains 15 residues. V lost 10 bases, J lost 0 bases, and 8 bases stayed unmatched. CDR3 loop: CATSAGTSSTDTQYF. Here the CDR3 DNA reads TGTGCCACCTCGGCCGGGACTAGCAGCACAGATACGCAGTATTTT.

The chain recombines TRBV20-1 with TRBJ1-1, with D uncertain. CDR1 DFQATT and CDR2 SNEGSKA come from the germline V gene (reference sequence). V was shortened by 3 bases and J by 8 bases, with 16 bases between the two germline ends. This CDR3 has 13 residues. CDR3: CSARAVEEVEAFF. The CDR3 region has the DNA TGCAGTGCTAGGGCAGTAGAGGAGGTGGAAGCTTTCTTT.

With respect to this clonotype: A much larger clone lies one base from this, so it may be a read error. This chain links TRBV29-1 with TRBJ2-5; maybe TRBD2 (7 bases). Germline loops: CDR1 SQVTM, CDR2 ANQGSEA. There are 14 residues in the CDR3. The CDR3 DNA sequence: TGCGGCGTTGAAGGGGGGGCGGGACAAGAGACCCAGTACTTC. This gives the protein CGVEGGAGQETQYF. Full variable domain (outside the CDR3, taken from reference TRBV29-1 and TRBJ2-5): SAVISQKPSRDICQRGTSLTIQCQVDSQVTMMFWYRQQPGQSLTLIATANQGSEATYESGFVIDKFPISRPNLTFSTLTVSNMSPEDSSIYLCGVEGGAGQETQYFGPGTRLLVL.

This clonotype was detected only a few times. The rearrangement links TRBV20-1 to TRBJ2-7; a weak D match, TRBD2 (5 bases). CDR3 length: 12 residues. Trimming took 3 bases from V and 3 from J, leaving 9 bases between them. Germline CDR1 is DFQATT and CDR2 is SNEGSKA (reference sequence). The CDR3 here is CSARDSYYEQYF. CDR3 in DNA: TGCAGTGCTAGGGACTCCTACTACGAGCAGTACTTC.